The clone carrying this T cell receptor beta chain came up once. These data are taken from a study of blood T cell repertoires in COVID-19. Germline-derived CDR1 and CDR2 are KGHDR and SFDVKD. The trim removed 3 bases at V and 5 bases at J, leaving 5 bases unmatched. The CDR3 extends over 15 amino acids. The repertoire was sequenced with immunoSEQ multiplex PCR; TCRdb's copy has only in-frame clones and lacks some. The profile shows roughly 260,000 clones, more than 85% of them singletons. This sequence joins TRBV24-1 and TRBJ2-5, with 10 bases lining up with TRBD1. Sequenced: peripheral blood. This clonotype was sampled from a young adult with COVID-19, enrolled during active disease. CDR3 DNA sequence: TGTGCCACCAGTGATCAAAGGACAGGGGGTGAGACCCAGTACTTC. Protein: CATSDQRTGGETQYF.